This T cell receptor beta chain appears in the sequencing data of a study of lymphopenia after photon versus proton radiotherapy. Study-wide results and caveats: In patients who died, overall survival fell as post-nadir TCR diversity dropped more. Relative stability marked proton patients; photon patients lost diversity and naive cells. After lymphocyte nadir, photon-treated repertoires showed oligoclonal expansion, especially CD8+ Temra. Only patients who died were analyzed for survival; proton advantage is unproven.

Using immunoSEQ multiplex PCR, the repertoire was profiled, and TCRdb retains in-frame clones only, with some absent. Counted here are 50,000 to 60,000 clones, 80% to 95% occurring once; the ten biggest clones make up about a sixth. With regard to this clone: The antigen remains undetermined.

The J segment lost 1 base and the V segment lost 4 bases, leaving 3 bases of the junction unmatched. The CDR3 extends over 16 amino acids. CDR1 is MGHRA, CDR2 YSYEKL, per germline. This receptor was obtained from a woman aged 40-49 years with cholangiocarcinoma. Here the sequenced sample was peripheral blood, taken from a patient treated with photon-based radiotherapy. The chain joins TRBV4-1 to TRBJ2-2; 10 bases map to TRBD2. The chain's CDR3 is CASSRGLAVNTGELFF. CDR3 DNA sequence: TGCGCCAGCAGCCGAGGACTAGCGGTGAACACCGGGGAGCTGTTTTTT.